This TCR beta chain originates from a study of blood T cell repertoires in COVID-19. Trimming shortened V by 0 bases and J by 3 bases, and 9 bases separated the two germline ends. The CDR3 is 15 amino acids. CDR1 and CDR2 (germline): SGHTA, FQGNSA. Sequencing was performed with immunoSEQ multiplex PCR; in TCRdb, only in-frame clones are kept and a portion is missing. The table includes about 150,000 clones, roughly nine tenths detected once. The origin of this receptor is a woman in her thirties or forties who had been exposed to COVID-19. The rearrangement links TRBV7-2 to TRBJ1-3; tentatively, D is TRBD1 (5 bases). The sequenced sample was PBMCs or T cells enriched from blood (not recorded which). The CDR3: CASSLALDSGNTIYF. The CDR3 region has the DNA TGTGCCAGCAGCTTAGCCCTCGACAGTGGAAACACCATATATTTT.